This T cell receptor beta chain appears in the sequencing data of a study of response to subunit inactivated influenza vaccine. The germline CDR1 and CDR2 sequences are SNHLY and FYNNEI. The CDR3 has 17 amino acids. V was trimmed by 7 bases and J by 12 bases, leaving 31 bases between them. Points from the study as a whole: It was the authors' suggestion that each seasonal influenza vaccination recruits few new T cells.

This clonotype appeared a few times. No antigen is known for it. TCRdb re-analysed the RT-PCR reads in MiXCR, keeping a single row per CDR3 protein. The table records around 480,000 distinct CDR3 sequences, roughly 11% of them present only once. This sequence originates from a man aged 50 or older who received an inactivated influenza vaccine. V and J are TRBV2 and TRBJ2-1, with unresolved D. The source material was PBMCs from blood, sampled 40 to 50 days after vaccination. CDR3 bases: TGTGCCAGCAAGGTCGCCCCGGGTTCGGGTGGGATGTTCGGGCAGTTCTTC. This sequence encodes CASKVAPGSGGMFGQFF.